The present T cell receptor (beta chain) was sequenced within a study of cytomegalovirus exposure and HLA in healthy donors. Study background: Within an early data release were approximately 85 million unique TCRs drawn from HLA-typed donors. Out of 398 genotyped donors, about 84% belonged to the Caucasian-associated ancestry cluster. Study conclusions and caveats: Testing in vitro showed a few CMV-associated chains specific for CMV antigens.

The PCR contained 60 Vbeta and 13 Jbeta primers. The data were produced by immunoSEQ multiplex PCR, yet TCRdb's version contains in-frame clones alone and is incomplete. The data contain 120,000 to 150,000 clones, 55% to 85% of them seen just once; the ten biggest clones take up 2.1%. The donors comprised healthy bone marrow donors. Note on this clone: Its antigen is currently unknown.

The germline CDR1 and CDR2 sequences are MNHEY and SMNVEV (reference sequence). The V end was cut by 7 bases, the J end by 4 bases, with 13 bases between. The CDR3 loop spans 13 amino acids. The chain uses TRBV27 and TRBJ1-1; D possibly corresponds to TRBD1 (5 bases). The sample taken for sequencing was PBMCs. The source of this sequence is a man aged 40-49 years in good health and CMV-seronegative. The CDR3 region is CASNPRGGTEAFF. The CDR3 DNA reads TGTGCCAGCAACCCGCGGGGGGGCACTGAAGCTTTCTTT.